Below, one T cell receptor (beta chain) is given with its context. This clone's antigen is unknown. To prepare the library, 5' RACE was applied. Preparation of each TCR library used approximately 3,200 ng of total RNA. For each sample, cDNA synthesis with SMARTScribe reverse transcriptase was split into eight separate reactions. Unique molecular identifiers containing a 6-nucleotide sample barcode were introduced through template switching during cDNA synthesis. TCRalpha and TCRbeta cDNA was amplified by two nested PCRs of around 15 and 9 cycles, with bead purification after each PCR. Before amplification, the cDNA was treated with uracil DNA-glycosylase and purified using the QIAquick PCR purification kit. The second PCR added Illumina TruSeq-compatible adapters along with sample-specific barcodes. Library quality and concentration were checked on TapeStation and Qubit, and libraries were pooled at around 5 ng each. Sequencing of the pooled libraries was done on an Illumina HiSeq2500 single-index Rapid Run using custom sequencing primers and 2 x 100 bp reads. On the authors' methods: UMI-based consensus assembly with MiGEC version 1.2.6 was used to correct PCR and sequencing errors. MiXCR version 2.1.1 was used to carry out V(D)J alignment, clonotype assembly and CDR3 extraction. To normalise gene usage, clonotype sharing and MAIT/NKT TCR abundance, the top 1000, 10 000 and 20 000 clonotypes in each sample were analysed. After downsampling to 27 000 UMIs, diversity was calculated as the inverse Simpson index using the vegan R package. Paired Mann-Whitney U tests on discordant twin pairs were used, with Benjamini-Hochberg multiple-testing correction. TCRdb reprocessed the public reads and reports one entry per CDR3 protein sequence, without DNA. The V and J calls reflect TCRdb's pipeline rather than the authors' work. The sample's clone listing holds roughly 320,000 distinct CDR3 sequences. Jointly, the top ten make up 5.6% of the sample.

Taken from the germline V gene, the CDR1 and CDR2 loops are KGHDR and SFDVKD. The CDR3 sequence holds 20 residues, the cysteine and phenylalanine included. No nucleotide data were recorded. The data are from a study of monozygotic twins with inflammatory bowel disease (dated by TCRdb to the late 2010s). General notes on the study: The full study comprised 30 or so monozygotic twin pairs: nine German pairs (four IBD-concordant, five IBD-discordant) and 19 IBD-discordant Danish pairs. Each individual had, on average, about 151 000 unique TCRalpha sequences and 181 000 unique TCRbeta sequences available for analysis. Within discordant pairs, disease-associated traits were sought mainly by comparing IBD patients with their genetically identical healthy co-twins.

Results and caveats for the whole study, not just this receptor: The results gave no support for a single strong signal or clonotype linked to IBD. Measured by the inverse Simpson index, TCRbeta repertoire diversity was lower in IBD patients than in their healthy co-twins. Compared with healthy twins, IBD patients shared fewer clonotypes with other individuals, and the difference was most pronounced in patients with signs of disease activity. Because patients received different immunosuppressive treatments, the repertoires may have picked up extra background noise and variability between individuals. The analysis was unable to tell apart different T cell subtypes. Repertoire similarity did not differ between concordant and discordant twins, which could be due to limited statistical power.

From each donor, a roughly 2.5 ml peripheral blood sample was drawn into PAXgene tubes and stored at -80 degrees C. Total RNA was isolated from whole blood with the PAXgene blood miRNA kit on an automated QIAcube, without T cell sorting. Peripheral blood from monozygotic twin pairs concordant or discordant for inflammatory bowel disease was subjected to deep TCRalpha and TCRbeta repertoire profiling with unique molecular barcoding. Smoking habits were recorded for all twin pairs, and each individual was classified as a current, former or never smoker. The sequence came from a human donor with ulcerative colitis or Crohn's disease, or a healthy co-twin of an affected twin (not recorded which). Material: blood. The chain uses TRBV24-1 and TRBJ2-1; TCRdb's D call of TRBD1 is untestable without DNA. CDR3 protein: CATSALPLLGGTASYNEQFF.